One and the same sample provided the 2 T cell receptor beta chains below, sequenced in a study of cytomegalovirus exposure and HLA in healthy donors. Use of 60 Vbeta and 13 Jbeta primers characterized the PCR. Assay used: immunoSEQ multiplex PCR; TCRdb lists only in-frame clones, some missing. The repertoire holds more than 95,000 clones, with about 78% as singletons. What was sequenced was PBMCs. The receptors were sampled from a man younger than 45 in good health and CMV-seronegative.

CDR3 in amino acids: CASSSTDRYEQYF. The DNA for the CDR3 is TGTGCCAGCAGCTCAACTGACAGATACGAGCAGTACTTC. The chain has TRBV7-8 and TRBJ2-5; D may be TRBD1 (5 bases). The assigned J gene may be wrong: the sequence end matches TRBJ2-7 better. The V gene's germline CDR1 is SGHVS and CDR2 FQNEAQ. The CDR3 covers 13 residues.

This chain links TRBV28 with TRBJ2-4, with 7 bases matching TRBD2. V dropped 3 bases and J dropped 6; count of bases not matched to a gene: 2. This CDR3 is 13 amino acids long. Germline V gives CDR1 MDHEN, CDR2 SYDVKM. CDR3 amino acids: CASSFGGRNIQYF. In DNA form, the CDR3 reads TGTGCCAGCAGTTTCGGCGGGAGAAACATTCAGTACTTC.